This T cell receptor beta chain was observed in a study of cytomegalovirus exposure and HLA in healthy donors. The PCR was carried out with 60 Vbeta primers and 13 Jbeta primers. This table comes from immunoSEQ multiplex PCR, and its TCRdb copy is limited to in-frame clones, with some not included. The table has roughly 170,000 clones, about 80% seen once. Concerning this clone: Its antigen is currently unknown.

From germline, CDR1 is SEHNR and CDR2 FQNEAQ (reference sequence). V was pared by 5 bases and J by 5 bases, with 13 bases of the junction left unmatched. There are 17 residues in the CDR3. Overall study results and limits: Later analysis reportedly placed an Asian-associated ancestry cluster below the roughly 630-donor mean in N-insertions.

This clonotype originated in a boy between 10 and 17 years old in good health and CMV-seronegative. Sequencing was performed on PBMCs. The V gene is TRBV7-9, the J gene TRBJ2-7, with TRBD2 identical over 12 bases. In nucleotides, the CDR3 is TGTGCCAGCAGCCGAGTAAACCTAGCGGGGGGGCACGACGAGCAGTACTTC. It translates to CASSRVNLAGGHDEQYF.